Sequencing of this TCR beta chain was carried out in a study of glioma-infiltrating T cells. TCR alpha and beta CDR3 regions were amplified from RNA using iRepertoire nested multiplex PCR. TCRdb reprocessed the multiplex PCR reads via MiXCR and lists one record per CDR3 protein. The top ten clones hold around 20% of a sample with over 140,000 distinct CDR3 sequences, approximately 39% of them seen once. Comment on this clonotype: Its cognate antigen is unknown.

Whole-study results and caveats: Tissue-blood divergence was below expectation in non-neoplastic patients, above in gliomas. CDR3 overlap between tissue and blood was very small.

Trimming took 6 bases from V and 7 from J; bases not matched to a gene: 10. Germline CDR1 reads SNHLY; CDR2 reads FYNNEI. This CDR3 comprises 15 residues. The sequenced material came from glioma tissue, nonneoplastic brain tissue, or PBMCs (not recorded which). The rearrangement links TRBV2 to TRBJ1-3; 9 positions agree with TRBD1. This clonotype originated in a human donor with low-grade glioma or glioblastoma, undergoing nonglioma brain surgery, or in good health (not recorded which). The CDR3 sequence: CASRGDREGRNTIYF. In DNA form, the CDR3 reads TGTGCCAGCAGGGGGGACAGGGAAGGTCGGAACACCATATATTTT.